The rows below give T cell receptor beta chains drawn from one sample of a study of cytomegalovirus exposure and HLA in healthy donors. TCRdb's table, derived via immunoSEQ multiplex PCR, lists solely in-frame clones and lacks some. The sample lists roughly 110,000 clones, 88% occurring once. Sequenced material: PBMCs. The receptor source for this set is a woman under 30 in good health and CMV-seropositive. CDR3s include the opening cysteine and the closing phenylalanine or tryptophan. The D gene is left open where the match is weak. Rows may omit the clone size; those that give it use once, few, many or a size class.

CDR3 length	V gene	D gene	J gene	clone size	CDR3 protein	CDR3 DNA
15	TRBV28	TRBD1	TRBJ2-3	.	CASSLRQGGTDTQYF	TGTGCCAGCAGTTTAAGGCAGGGGGGCACAGATACGCAGTATTTT
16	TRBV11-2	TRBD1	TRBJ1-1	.	CASSLVGQGANTEAFF	TGTGCCAGCAGCTTAGTGGGACAGGGAGCGAACACTGAAGCTTTCTTT
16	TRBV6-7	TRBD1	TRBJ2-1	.	CATKNRDSQFYNEQFF	TGTGCCACCAAGAACCGGGACAGCCAGTTTTACAATGAGCAGTTCTTC
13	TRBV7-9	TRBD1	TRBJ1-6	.	CASETGPKSPLHF	TGTGCATCCGAGACAGGGCCCAAATCACCCCTCCACTTT
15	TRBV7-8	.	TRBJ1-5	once	CASSAFQGRGQPQHF	TGTGCCAGCAGCGCATTTCAGGGGAGGGGTCAGCCCCAGCATTTT
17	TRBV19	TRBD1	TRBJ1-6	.	CASTDRGRPVGGSPLHF	TGTGCCAGTACAGACAGGGGGAGGCCGGTCGGCGGTTCACCCCTCCACTTT
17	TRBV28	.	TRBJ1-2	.	CASSLWARGRANYGYTF	TGTGCCAGCAGTTTATGGGCGCGTGGCAGGGCGAACTATGGCTACACCTTC
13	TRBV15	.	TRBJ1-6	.	CATSRDRVSPLHF	TGTGCCACCAGCAGAGATCGGGTATCACCCCTCCACTTT
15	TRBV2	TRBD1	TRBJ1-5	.	CASSNQGAGNQPQHF	TGTGCCAGCAGCAATCAGGGGGCGGGCAATCAGCCCCAGCATTTT
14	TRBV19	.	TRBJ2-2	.	CASSYVVLSGELFF	TGTGCCAGTAGTTACGTAGTCCTCTCCGGGGAGCTGTTTTTT
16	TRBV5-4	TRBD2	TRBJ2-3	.	CASSLWRTSGTDTQYF	TGTGCCAGCAGCTTGTGGCGGACTAGCGGCACAGATACGCAGTATTTT
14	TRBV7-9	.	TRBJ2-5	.	CASSSSDSQETQYF	TGTGCCAGCAGCTCCTCTGATAGCCAAGAGACCCAGTACTTC
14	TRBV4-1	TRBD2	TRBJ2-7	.	CASSQSRGGREQYF	TGCGCCAGCAGCCAATCGCGGGGGGGCCGGGAGCAGTACTTC